These 11 T cell receptor beta chains came from one sample sequenced in a study of blood T cells in healthy people across ages. The use of a sample-barcoded 5' primer and a J-beta primer mix characterized a second PCR of roughly 7 to 11 cycles. TCRdb ran MiXCR on the 5' RACE reads and lists one entry per CDR3 protein. The profile covers about 680,000 distinct CDR3 sequences, with around 45% appearing a single time and roughly 34% taken by the ten largest. Sequenced: blood. Source of these receptors: a woman aged 60-70 years in good health.

This clonotype showed up just a few times. J is TRBJ2-7 and V is TRBV14; possible D gene TRBD1, 5 bases. Per the germline V gene, CDR1 is SGHDN and CDR2 is FVKESK. This CDR3 has 16 amino acids. Trimming stripped 4 bases from V and 2 bases from J, with 18 bases between. For the CDR3, the DNA is TGTGCCAGCAGCCCGTCATGGACAAGAATCGCCTACGAGCAGTACTTC. Translating it yields CASSPSWTRIAYEQYF.

In regard to this clonotype: The junction departs from the called germline gene at one end, perhaps through a read error. The chain employs TRBV3-1 and TRBJ2-5, with 15 bases lining up with TRBD2. This CDR3 contains 15 residues. The germline CDR1 and CDR2 sequences are LGHDT and YNNKEL (reference sequence). Here the CDR3 reads CTSSQGGTSGRLQYF. The CDR3 DNA is TGTACCAGCAGCCAAGGGGGGACTAGCGGGAGGTTACAGTACTTC.

This clonotype was observed a few times. CDR3 residues: CSVAAGSRETQYF. The CDR3 coding sequence is TGCAGCGTTGCGGCAGGGTCCCGGGAGACCCAGTACTTC. The V call is TRBV29-1, the J call TRBJ2-5; a possible D gene is TRBD1 (5 bases). Deletions cut 4 bases from V and 5 bases from J, with 14 bases between. The germline V gene encodes CDR1 SQVTM and CDR2 ANQGSEA. The CDR3 has 13 residues.

This chain connects TRBV6-1 to TRBJ2-1, with no clear D. Deletions cut 2 bases from V and 10 bases from J, with 18 bases between. This CDR3 comprises 15 residues. Germline assignment: CDR1 MNHNS and CDR2 SASEGT. The CDR3 nucleotides read TGTGCCAGCAGTGAAAGGGCAGGCACATATAGAGAGCAGTTCTTC. Protein sequence: CASSERAGTYREQFF.

This clonotype was observed a handful of times. The chain recombines TRBV7-2 with TRBJ2-5; TRBD2 agrees at 8 bases. The end of the DNA is better explained by TRBJ2-7, so the J call may be wrong. This CDR3 spans 15 amino acids. Germline V CDR1 and CDR2: SGHTA, FQGNSA. The CDR3 bases are TGTGCCAGCAGCTTAGTTCCAGCGGGAGCGTACGAGCAGTACTTC. This sequence encodes CASSLVPAGAYEQYF.

The chain combines TRBV11-1 with TRBJ2-5; TRBD1 matches 7 bases. With V trimmed by 5 bases and J by 5 bases, 11 bases remained unmatched. The CDR3 has 15 amino acids. Germline CDR1 reads SGHAT; CDR2 reads FQDESV (reference sequence). CDR3 in amino acids: CASSRVDRVLETQYF. The CDR3 DNA reads as TGTGCCAGCAGCCGAGTAGACAGGGTGTTGGAGACCCAGTACTTC.

This clonotype was seen many times. The rearrangement links TRBV7-9 to TRBJ2-1; D perhaps matches TRBD2 (6 bases). Looked up from germline, CDR1 is SEHNR and CDR2 is FQNEAQ (reference sequence). The CDR3 extends over 13 amino acids. Trimming removed 5 bases from V and 8 bases from J, with 13 bases in between. CDR3 nucleotides: TGTGCCAGCAGCGCTCGGGAGTTCGATGAGCAGTTCTTC. This gives the protein CASSAREFDEQFF.

This clonotype was seen only once. The junction and the germline gene differ at one end; a read error may be behind it. The V and J genes are TRBV11-1 and TRBJ2-5; 12 bases fit TRBD2. CDR3 length: 22 residues. Germline V CDR1 and CDR2: SGHAT, FQDESV (reference sequence). CDR3: CASSILSYFRTSGAGLQEAQYF. In DNA, the CDR3 is TGTGCCAGCAGCATCCTGAGTTACTTTCGGACTAGCGGGGCTGGCCTCCAAGAGGCCCAGTACTTC.

There are many counts of this clonotype. The chain is built from TRBV6-6 and TRBJ2-1; possibly TRBD1 for D (6 bases). The germline gives CDR1 MNHNY, CDR2 SVGAGI (reference sequence). Trimming cost V 4 bases and J 5 bases, with 12 bases left between them. This CDR3 is 14 amino acids long. The CDR3 is CASSLNDRNNEQFF. In nucleotides, the CDR3 is TGTGCCAGCAGTTTAAATGACAGGAACAATGAGCAGTTCTTC.

This chain uses TRBV6-1 with TRBJ2-1; D is unclear. The CDR3 is made up of 12 amino acids. Trimming shortened V by 9 bases and J by 10 bases, and 16 bases separated the two germline ends. Germline V lookup: CDR1 MNHNS, CDR2 SASEGT. In nucleotides, the CDR3 is TGTGCCAGTAACGGAGACTCCTACGAGCAGTTCTTC. This encodes CASNGDSYEQFF.

The gene calls are TRBV6-2 or TRBV6-3 and TRBJ2-1; tentative D call: TRBD1 (6 bases). The CDR3 sequence is 15 residues long. V was cut by 6 bases and J by 7 bases, with 19 bases left in between. CDR1 MNHEY and CDR2 SVGEGT come from the germline V gene. CDR3 sequence reads: CASRGIGQFKNEQFF. Written as DNA, the CDR3 is TGTGCCAGCAGAGGCATTGGACAGTTCAAGAATGAGCAGTTCTTC.